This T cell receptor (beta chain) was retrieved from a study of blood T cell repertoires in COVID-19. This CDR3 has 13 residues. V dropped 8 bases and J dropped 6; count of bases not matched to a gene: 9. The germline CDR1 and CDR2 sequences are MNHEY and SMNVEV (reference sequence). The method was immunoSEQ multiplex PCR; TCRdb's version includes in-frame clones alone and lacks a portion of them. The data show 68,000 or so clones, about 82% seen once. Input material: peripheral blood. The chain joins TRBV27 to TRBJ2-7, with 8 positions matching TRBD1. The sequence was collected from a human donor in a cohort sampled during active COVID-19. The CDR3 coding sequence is TGTGCCAGCCGGACAGGGCTGGCGGGCGAGCAGTACTTC. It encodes CASRTGLAGEQYF.